Detailed here is one TCR beta chain. TCRdb's table, derived via immunoSEQ multiplex PCR, lists solely in-frame clones and lacks some. The sample has 250,000 to 300,000 clones, approximately 90% seen once; the top ten hold approximately 2.5%. The sample comes from a study of blood T cell repertoires in COVID-19. This TCR derives from a woman between 35 and 50 years old with acute COVID-19. Sequenced input: PBMCs or T cells enriched from blood (not recorded which).

Here the CDR3 reads CASTSGGPNEQFF. The DNA of the CDR3 is TGTGCCAGTACTAGCGGGGGCCCAAATGAGCAGTTCTTC. V and J are TRBV19 and TRBJ2-1, with 10 bases fitting TRBD2. Germline CDR1 LNHDA, CDR2 SQIVND (reference sequence). The length of the CDR3 is 13 residues. Trimming at V came to 7 bases and at J to 7 bases, leaving 4 bases not matched to a gene.